The 27 T cell receptor beta chains reported below all come from one sample, sequenced in a study of blood T cells in healthy people across ages. Primed by a sample-barcoded 5' primer and a J-beta primer mix, a second PCR proceeded for 7 to 11 cycles. TCRdb ran MiXCR on the 5' RACE reads and lists one entry per CDR3 protein. This repertoire shows about 1,400,000 distinct CDR3 sequences, 59% found once; its top ten account for about 6.3%. The specimen sequenced was blood. The receptor set was obtained from a man between 18 and 29 years old in good health.

The gene calls are TRBV5-1 and TRBJ2-3, with D uncertain. CDR3 length equals 13 residues. V dropped 4 bases and J dropped 5 bases, with 11 bases sitting between them. Germline CDR1 SGHRS, CDR2 YFSETQ. The CDR3 region is CASSDRRKDTQYF. For the CDR3, the DNA is TGCGCCAGCAGCGACCGACGGAAAGATACGCAGTATTTT.

This clonotype was seen a handful of times. The V call is TRBV29-1, the J call TRBJ2-1; D is unresolved. The germline V gene encodes CDR1 SQVTM and CDR2 ANQGSEA. The CDR3 contains 12 residues. CDR3 coding DNA: TGCAGTGACCTACACGGGTACAATGAGCAGTTCTTC. Translation gives CSDLHGYNEQFF.

The sample holds a few counts of this clonotype. The chain uses TRBV7-2 and TRBJ2-7; TRBD2 aligns across 9 bases. The CDR3 totals 14 residues. Germline assignment: CDR1 SGHTA and CDR2 FQGNSA. The trim removed 5 bases at V and 7 bases at J, leaving 9 bases unmatched. The CDR3 DNA sequence: TGTGCCAGCAGCCTTAGCGGGAGATCGAGTGAGCAGTACTTC. Its protein is CASSLSGRSSEQYF. Based on the CDR3 plus reference TRBV7-2 and TRBJ2-7, the full variable domain is GAGVSQSPSNKVTEKGKDVELRCDPISGHTALYWYRQSLGQGLEFLIYFQGNSAPDKSGLPSDRFSAERTGGSVSTLTIQRTQQEDSAVYLCASSLSGRSSEQYFGPGTRLTVT.

The J gene is TRBJ1-2, the V gene TRBV29-1, with D possibly being TRBD1 (6 bases). The CDR3 is made up of 12 amino acids. V shed 3 bases and J shed 9 bases, with 14 bases lying between them. Germline CDR1 is SQVTM and CDR2 is ANQGSEA. The CDR3 is CSVETGLPRYTF. CDR3 bases: TGCAGCGTTGAGACAGGCCTCCCACGCTACACCTTC.

This sequence joins TRBV25-1 and TRBJ1-2; tentative D call: TRBD1 (5 bases). The germline V gene encodes CDR1 MGHDK and CDR2 SYGVNS. V lost 4 bases to trimming and J lost 5 bases, with 17 bases between them. This CDR3 comprises 15 residues. CDR3 in DNA: TGTGCCAGCAGTGCCGGGGACCGAATGGGGTATGGCTACACCTTC. Its protein product is CASSAGDRMGYGYTF.

CDR3 nucleotide sequence: TGTGCCAGCGCCGGGACAGGGGATGGCAATGAGCAGTTCTTC. It is translated as CASAGTGDGNEQFF. The chain links TRBV28 to TRBJ2-1; 10 bases map to TRBD1. Germline V gene sequence: CDR1 MDHEN, CDR2 SYDVKM. This CDR3 spans 14 amino acids. Trimming removed 8 bases from V and 6 bases from J; junction bases left unmatched: 7.

This clonotype came up a few times. The chain recombines TRBV4-2 with TRBJ1-6, with TRBD1 identical over 8 bases. The V gene's germline CDR1 is LGHNA and CDR2 YNFKEQ. The CDR3 runs 16 residues. Losses at the gene ends were 3 bases for V and 7 bases for J; bases not matched to a gene: 8. CDR3 coding DNA: TGTGCCAGCAGCCATACACCAGGGGGCCAGAATTCACCCCTCCACTTT. Its protein product is CASSHTPGGQNSPLHF.

The J gene is TRBJ2-7, the V gene TRBV20-1; D remains ambiguous. The CDR3 consists of 13 residues. The germline V gene has CDR1 DFQATT and CDR2 SNEGSKA (reference sequence). Trimming shortened V by 0 bases and J by 3 bases, and 9 bases separated the two germline ends. As DNA, the CDR3 is TGCAGTGCTAGAGATTCCCTTCTCTACGAGCAGTACTTC. Protein sequence: CSARDSLLYEQYF.

J is TRBJ2-6 and V is TRBV28, with TRBD1 matching 7 bases. After removal of 5 bases from V and 1 base from J, the junction contained 5 bases not matched to a gene. CDR1 is MDHEN, CDR2 SYDVKM, per germline. The CDR3 is made up of 16 amino acids. This CDR3 reads CASSRPRGSGANVLTF. DNA of the CDR3: TGTGCCAGCAGTCGCCCCAGGGGGTCTGGGGCCAACGTCCTGACTTTC.

A few counts support this clonotype. The chain combines TRBV4-1 with TRBJ2-1; D not certain. Deletions cut 0 bases from V and 6 bases from J, with 9 bases between. This CDR3 region has 14 residues. Germline assignment: CDR1 MGHRA and CDR2 YSYEKL. CDR3 bases: TGCGCCAGCAGCCAAGATATCACACCCAATGAGCAGTTCTTC. It specifies CASSQDITPNEQFF.

This clonotype was counted a few times. The V call is TRBV20-1, the J call TRBJ2-3; D is ambiguous. The germline V gene has CDR1 DFQATT and CDR2 SNEGSKA (reference sequence). The CDR3 spans 12 residues. V gave up 3 bases and J gave up 9 bases, with 13 bases separating them. The CDR3 loop is CSASPSSRTQYF. CDR3 coding DNA: TGCAGTGCTAGCCCGAGTAGCAGGACGCAGTATTTT.

V usage is TRBV4-2 and J usage is TRBJ2-3; TRBD2 matches at 8 bases. V dropped 0 bases and J dropped 1; count of bases not matched to a gene: 3. Germline V CDR1 and CDR2: LGHNA, YNFKEQ. The CDR3 has 16 amino acids. The CDR3 coding sequence is TGTGCCAGCAGCCAAGAGGCGACTAGCGGCACAGATACGCAGTATTTT. Amino acid sequence: CASSQEATSGTDTQYF.

This chain joins TRBV7-9 and TRBJ2-1, with 8 bases that match TRBD1. Germline assignment: CDR1 SEHNR and CDR2 FQNEAQ (reference sequence). Trimming removed 4 bases from V and 9 bases from J; junction bases left unmatched: 11. CDR3 length equals 15 residues. The CDR3 reads CASSSLDREFTEQFF. DNA for the CDR3: TGTGCCAGCAGCTCATTGGACAGGGAATTTACTGAGCAGTTCTTC.

The genes are TRBV5-1 and TRBJ2-1, with TRBD2 matching over 10 bases. The CDR3 runs to 13 residues. Germline V CDR1 and CDR2: SGHRS, YFSETQ. J lost 8 bases, V lost 9 bases, and 8 bases had no gene match. The CDR3 spells CATRLAGLDEQFF. The CDR3, as DNA: TGCGCCACCCGACTAGCGGGTCTCGATGAGCAGTTCTTC.

In this sample, this clonotype turned up a few times. The chain employs TRBV28 and TRBJ2-4; either TRBD1 or TRBD2 may fit D (5 bases each). This CDR3 has 17 amino acids. V gave up 7 bases and J gave up 0 bases, with 19 bases separating them. The germline gives CDR1 MDHEN, CDR2 SYDVKM. CDR3 nucleotide sequence: TGTGCCAGCACCACGCCGGGACGTAGACTAGCCAAAAACATTCAGTACTTC. Encoded protein: CASTTPGRRLAKNIQYF.

The rearrangement joins TRBV6-5 to TRBJ2-1; D unresolved. The germline V gene encodes CDR1 MNHEY and CDR2 SVGAGI. V gave up 2 bases and J gave up 2 bases, with 4 bases separating them. The CDR3 contains 13 residues. The CDR3 is CASSYGAYNEQFF. Written as DNA, the CDR3 is TGTGCCAGCAGTTACGGGGCCTACAATGAGCAGTTCTTC.

This chain connects TRBV7-6 to TRBJ2-3, with D unresolved. The CDR3 runs to 14 residues. Germline V lookup: CDR1 SGHVS, CDR2 FNYEAQ. The V end was cut by 6 bases, the J end by 4 bases, with 14 bases between. The CDR3: CASSRDGAADTQYF. The CDR3 bases are TGTGCCAGCAGTCGCGATGGAGCCGCAGATACGCAGTATTTT.

A few counts support this clonotype. The chain uses TRBV12-3 or TRBV12-4 and TRBJ2-1; D assignment may be TRBD1 or TRBD2 (5 bases each). This CDR3 spans 15 amino acids. V gave up 7 bases and J gave up 0 bases, with 13 bases separating them. The CDR3 is CASTLRDLSYNEQFF. The CDR3 bases are TGTGCCAGCACCCTACGGGACCTCTCCTACAATGAGCAGTTCTTC.

The chain links TRBV4-3 to TRBJ2-7, with 7 nucleotides matching TRBD1. Germline V lookup: CDR1 LGHNA, CDR2 YSLEER. Trimming removed 1 base from V and 4 bases from J; junction bases left unmatched: 10. CDR3 length: 16 amino acids. The CDR3 bases are TGCGCCAGCAGCCAAGGTGACCAATGGGGACAGTACGAGCAGTACTTC. Translation gives CASSQGDQWGQYEQYF.

The chain carries TRBV6-5 and TRBJ2-7; a possible D gene is TRBD1 (6 bases). The CDR3 is 15 residues long. CDR1 and CDR2 from the germline V gene are MNHEY and SVGAGI. With 7 bases removed from V and 7 bases from J, the gap between germline ends came to 23 bases. This CDR3 reads CASTGLGTSSGEQYF. DNA for the CDR3: TGTGCCAGCACCGGGCTAGGGACATCATCTGGTGAGCAGTACTTC.

This rearrangement joins TRBV3-1 to TRBJ1-4; a possible D gene is TRBD1 (5 bases). CDR3 length: 14 amino acids. CDR1 is LGHDT and CDR2 is YNNKEL in the germline V gene (reference sequence). Trimming pared 1 base from V and 8 bases from J, leaving 11 bases between. CDR3 coding DNA: TGTGCCAGCAGCCAAGTACGGACAACAGAAAAACTGTTTTTT. It translates to CASSQVRTTEKLFF.

A few counts support this clonotype. The V and J genes are TRBV29-1 and TRBJ2-1; weak D call: TRBD1 (9 bases). Trimming cost V 4 bases and J 9 bases, with 25 bases left between them. This CDR3 is built from 16 residues. CDR1 and CDR2 from the germline V gene are SQVTM and ANQGSEA. This chain's CDR3 is CSVAAGTGPGLGEQFF. CDR3 DNA: TGCAGCGTTGCCGCCGGGACAGGGCCGGGACTAGGTGAGCAGTTCTTC.

Turning to this clonotype: A read error may account for a junction end that differs from germline. This chain links TRBV24-1 with TRBJ2-3; 8 nucleotides align to TRBD2. The CDR3 loop spans 18 amino acids. CDR1 is KGHDR, CDR2 SFDVKD, per germline. CDR3 in DNA: TGTGCCTCCAGTGATTTATCCGCGGCTAGCGGGTTGGCAGATACGCAGTATTTT. Amino acid sequence: CASSDLSAASGLADTQYF.

This clonotype was seen a handful of times. CDR3 sequence: CASSQPTGGSSGANVLTF. The CDR3 coding sequence is TGCGCCAGCAGCCAACCGACAGGGGGCTCGAGTGGGGCCAACGTCCTGACTTTC. The V and J genes are TRBV4-1 and TRBJ2-6, with 10 bases identical to TRBD1. J lost 3 bases, V lost 2 bases, and 7 bases had no gene match. CDR3 length equals 18 residues. Germline V gives CDR1 MGHRA, CDR2 YSYEKL.

In regard to this clonotype: Its ends do not fully match the called genes, so a read error is possible. The chain joins TRBV14 to TRBJ2-7, with D hard to call. The CDR3 is made up of 13 amino acids. Germline CDR1 and CDR2: SGHDN and FVKESK. CDR3 nucleotides: TGTGCCAGCAGTCCCCGATCGGTTCACGAGCAGTATTTC. Encoded protein: CASSPRSVHEQYF.

This clonotype was counted between two and nine times. The chain has TRBV29-1 and TRBJ1-2; possible D gene TRBD1, 5 bases. This CDR3 is built from 16 residues. The germline gives CDR1 SQVTM, CDR2 ANQGSEA. The V gene lost 1 base and the J gene lost 2 bases, with 17 bases spanning the gap. CDR3 sequence (DNA): TGCAGCGTTGAAGGAGGGGAGACAAGACTAAACTATGGCTACACCTTC. Translated: CSVEGGETRLNYGYTF.

The table lists this clonotype with a few counts. CDR3: CASSPTSGGQETQYF. The CDR3 DNA reads TGTGCCAGCTCACCAACTAGCGGGGGGCAAGAGACCCAGTACTTC. This chain connects TRBV18 to TRBJ2-5; TRBD2 agrees at 12 bases. The CDR3 totals 15 residues. The V segment lost 2 bases and the J segment 2 bases; nucleotides outside the gene matches: 0. The germline CDR1 and CDR2 sequences are KGHSH and LQKENI.